This TCR beta chain was identified in a study of blood T cell repertoires in COVID-19. Study at large: COVID-19 samples from acute and convalescent phases originated in the United States, Italy and Spain. Sources were T cells, B-cell-depleted T cells, or PBMCs; the material itself was cDNA or gDNA.

In the original workflow: Reference gene primer amplification yielded estimated nucleated cell counts. Sequencing used immunoSEQ multiplex PCR; TCRdb keeps in-frame clones, though not all of them. V and J calls and clone size are copied from that table; D and trimming were computed from the DNA. The repertoire holds roughly 62,000 clones, with approximately 88% as singletons. CDR3 size: 14 residues. The J segment lost 2 bases and the V segment lost 1 base, leaving 2 bases of the junction unmatched. The germline gives CDR1 SNHLY, CDR2 FYNNEI. This clone has only one observation. Patients from Seattle were sampled longitudinally, starting during active infection.

Sequencing was performed on peripheral blood. The sequence derives from a man younger than 40 with COVID-19, enrolled during active disease. The chain joins TRBV2 to TRBJ2-7; 7 bases match TRBD1. The CDR3 loop reads CASSEGRGTYEQYF. CDR3 bases: TGTGCCAGCAGTGAAGGCAGGGGGACCTACGAGCAGTACTTC. Variable domain in full (rest from reference TRBV2 and TRBJ2-7): EPEVTQTPSHQVTQMGQEVILRCVPISNHLYFYWYRQILGQKVEFLVSFYNNEISEKSEIFDDQFSVERPDGSNFTLKIRSTKLEDSAMYFCASSEGRGTYEQYFGPGTRLTVT.